This T cell receptor beta chain was found in a study of cytomegalovirus exposure and HLA in healthy donors. Study information: Early released data had about 85 million unique TCRs, all coming from HLA-typed donors.

The PCR had 60 Vbeta and 13 Jbeta primers. Produced via immunoSEQ multiplex PCR; TCRdb's table is partial and in-frame only. The table has approximately 190,000 clones, 80% to 90% seen once; the top ten hold around 1.4%. Overall study findings and caveats: Immune exposure was documented only through CMV serostatus. Across all donors, roughly uniform sequencing depth was an assumption of the presence/absence analyses. A later analysis revealed that TCR association rates differed between HLA loci, peaking at DRB1 and bottoming out at HLA-C.

The CDR3 has 16 amino acids. V lost 1 base and J lost 2; bases outside the gene matches: 1. In germline, CDR1 is LNHDA, CDR2 SQIVND (reference sequence). In regard to this clone: Its matching antigen is unknown.

This TCR was recovered from a man under 40 in good health and CMV-seronegative. The sequenced sample consisted of PBMCs. The rearrangement uses TRBV19 and TRBJ2-2; 10 bases are shared with TRBD2. Here the CDR3 DNA reads TGTGCCAGTAGTATAGGACTAGCGGGTAACACCGGGGAGCTGTTTTTT. Protein sequence: CASSIGLAGNTGELFF.